These 5 T cell receptor beta chains originate from one sample sequenced in a study of CD8 T cells in Susac syndrome. Random hexamers were used to reverse transcribe the RNA input (roughly 0.5 to 1 ug). TCRdb reprocessed the immunoSEQ multiplex PCR reads with MiXCR, giving one entry per CDR3 protein. Counted here are hundreds of thousands of distinct CDR3 sequences, approximately 92% occurring once; the ten biggest clones make up around 0.07%. The sequenced sample was CD4+ T cells from PBMCs. The receptors shown here come from a human donor with multiple sclerosis.

CDR3 sequence (DNA): TGTGCCAGCAACCGACTAGCGGGGCACACCGGGGAGCTGTTTTTT. Encoded protein: CASNRLAGHTGELFF. The genes are TRBV3-1 and TRBJ2-2, with 11 bases that match TRBD2. Germline V gene data show CDR1 as LGHDT and CDR2 as YNNKEL (reference sequence). Losses at the gene ends were 7 bases for V and 3 bases for J; bases not matched to a gene: 4. There are 15 residues in the CDR3.

The V call is TRBV29-1, the J call TRBJ1-5; TRBD1 aligns across 10 bases. CDR1 and CDR2 (germline): SQVTM, ANQGSEA. The CDR3 covers 15 residues. V lost 4 bases to trimming and J lost 4 bases; unmatched junction nucleotides: 7. The CDR3 bases are TGCAGCGTTGGGGAGGGACAGGGGTTGAATCAGCCCCAGCATTTT. Its translation is CSVGEGQGLNQPQHF.

V and J are TRBV25-1 and TRBJ1-1; D ambiguous. Germline V gene data show CDR1 as MGHDK and CDR2 as SYGVNS. The CDR3 is 13 residues long. With 6 bases removed from V and 0 bases from J, the gap between germline ends came to 8 bases. DNA of the CDR3: TGTGCCAGCAGCACAGACTTGAACACTGAAGCTTTCTTT. This gives the protein CASSTDLNTEAFF.

As DNA, the CDR3 is TGCAGCGCCACGGCAGAATCTAGCTCCTACGAGCAGTACTTC. Translated, it gives CSATAESSSYEQYF. The chain carries TRBV29-1 and TRBJ2-7; D is uncertain. This CDR3 contains 14 residues. Trimming pared 7 bases from V and 0 bases from J, leaving 16 bases between. Germline CDR1 reads SQVTM; CDR2 reads ANQGSEA.

This chain uses TRBV7-9 with TRBJ2-7; D may be TRBD2 (7 bases). Trimming pared 8 bases from V and 0 bases from J, leaving 14 bases between. From germline, CDR1 is SEHNR and CDR2 FQNEAQ (reference sequence). The CDR3 is 14 residues long. The CDR3 here is CASGLGGASYEQYF. The CDR3 nucleotides read TGTGCCAGCGGGTTAGGGGGGGCCTCCTACGAGCAGTACTTC. Together with reference TRBV7-9 and TRBJ2-7, the CDR3 gives the full variable domain: DTGVSQNPRHKITKRGQNVTFRCDPISEHNRLYWYRQTLGQGPEFLTYFQNEAQLEKSRLLSDRFSAERPKGSFSTLEIQRTEQGDSAMYLCASGLGGASYEQYFGPGTRLTVT.